What follows are 16 T cell receptor beta chains derived from one specimen sequenced in a study of T cell repertoires in cytomegalovirus infection. Their antigens are not known. From the reads, TCRdb called clonotypes with MiXCR, one entry per CDR3 protein. Among about half a million distinct CDR3 sequences listed, 30% to 40% were seen once. This sample comprised cultured PBMCs, obtained from culture after CMV antigen stimulation. These receptors were taken from a human donor in good health (CMV status not recorded). Some clones in this sample may be carry-over from other donors' samples.

The genes are TRBV6-6 and TRBJ1-5, with 7 nucleotides matching TRBD1. The CDR3 spans 15 residues. In germline, CDR1 is MNHNY, CDR2 SVGAGI (reference sequence). The V segment lost 6 bases and the J segment 4 bases; nucleotides outside the gene matches: 9. The CDR3 protein is CASRPPGQRNQPQHF. Written as DNA, the CDR3 is TGTGCCAGCAGGCCTCCGGGACAGAGGAATCAGCCCCAGCATTTT.

The CDR3 region is CASSSSGREYQETQYF. The CDR3, as DNA: TGTGCCAGCAGCTCCTCCGGACGGGAGTACCAAGAGACCCAGTACTTC. This chain joins TRBV11-2 and TRBJ2-5; a weak D match, TRBD2 (6 bases). The CDR3 has 16 amino acids. V was cut by 4 bases and J by 0 bases, with 15 bases left in between. Germline V CDR1 and CDR2: SGHAT, FQNNGV.

This clonotype was counted many times. J is TRBJ1-2 and V is TRBV7-2, with D perhaps matching TRBD1 (6 bases). With 2 bases removed from V and 3 bases from J, the gap between germline ends came to 13 bases. CDR3 size: 15 residues. The germline CDR1 and CDR2 sequences are SGHTA and FQGNSA. The CDR3 here is CASSLNGGPDYGYTF. The CDR3 region has the DNA TGTGCCAGCAGCTTAAATGGGGGGCCCGACTATGGCTACACCTTC.

A single count supports this clonotype. V and J are TRBV4-1 and TRBJ2-5, with 9 bases identical to TRBD2. Germline CDR1 and CDR2: MGHRA and YSYEKL. With V trimmed by 0 bases and J by 3 bases, 5 bases remained unmatched. The CDR3 runs 16 residues. CDR3 sequence: CASSQDIAGVEETQYF. As DNA, the CDR3 is TGCGCCAGCAGCCAAGATATAGCGGGAGTCGAAGAGACCCAGTACTTC.

This clonotype was observed a few times. The CDR3 DNA follows: TGTGCCAGTGCCGACTACGTTCTATCCTATGATCGCAAAGAGCAGTTCTTC. Its translation: CASADYVLSYDRKEQFF. The V gene is TRBV19, the J gene TRBJ2-1; possible D gene TRBD2, 5 bases. V was clipped by 8 bases and J by 10 bases, with 30 bases between them. In germline, CDR1 is LNHDA, CDR2 SQIVND (reference sequence). CDR3 length: 17 amino acids.

The chain employs TRBV5-1 and TRBJ2-6; 8 nucleotides agree with TRBD2. Trimming took 3 bases from V and 0 from J; bases not matched to a gene: 20. The germline CDR1 and CDR2 sequences are SGHRS and YFSETQ. The length of the CDR3 is 22 residues. The CDR3 reads CASSYDLGLGDFAASGANVLTF. The CDR3 nucleotides read TGCGCCAGCAGCTACGATCTGGGACTAGGAGATTTCGCGGCCTCTGGGGCCAACGTCCTGACTTTC. The full variable domain, in which reference TRBV5-1 and TRBJ2-6 provide the parts outside the CDR3, is KAGVTQTPRYLIKTRGQQVTLSCSPISGHRSVSWYQQTPGQGLQFLFEYFSETQRNKGNFPGRFSGRQFSNSRSEMNVSTLELGDSALYLCASSYDLGLGDFAASGANVLTFGAGSRLTVL.

This clonotype appeared a few times. The chain recombines TRBV12-3 or TRBV12-4 with TRBJ1-1; D is unresolved. The V and J ends lost 1 base and 1 base respectively, with 7 bases between them. The CDR3 contains 14 residues. This CDR3 is CASSLVRQNTEAFF. DNA of the CDR3: TGTGCCAGCAGTTTAGTAAGGCAGAACACTGAAGCTTTCTTT.

This clonotype was found a few times. The chain couples TRBV11-1 to TRBJ2-7; TRBD2 agrees at 8 bases. CDR3 length: 16 residues. Germline V gives CDR1 SGHAT, CDR2 FQDESV (reference sequence). V was clipped by 0 bases and J by 0 bases; unmatched bases: 4. The CDR3 is CASSLAGGALSYEQYF. The DNA of the CDR3 is TGTGCCAGCAGCTTAGCCGGGGGGGCCCTCTCCTACGAGCAGTACTTC.

In its sample, this clonotype was seen a few times. This rearrangement joins TRBV5-6 to TRBJ2-3, with TRBD2 identical over 12 bases. CDR3 length: 15 amino acids. Germline CDR1 SGHDT, CDR2 YYEEEE. The J segment lost 4 bases and the V segment lost 6 bases, leaving 6 bases of the junction unmatched. The CDR3 protein is CASNPTSGSSDTQYF. The CDR3 DNA sequence: TGTGCCAGCAACCCGACTAGCGGGAGCTCAGATACGCAGTATTTT.

This clonotype was detected a few times. J is TRBJ2-3 and V is TRBV4-1; TRBD1 is a possible D gene (6 bases). Trimming took off 4 bases at V and 2 bases at J, with 13 bases between the two ends. This CDR3 comprises 15 residues. The germline CDR1 and CDR2 sequences are MGHRA and YSYEKL. This chain's CDR3 is CASSLRTEITDTQYF. The DNA of the CDR3 is TGCGCCAGCAGCCTTCGGACAGAGATCACAGATACGCAGTATTTT.

V and J are TRBV10-3 and TRBJ2-7; no reliable D call. The CDR3 consists of 11 residues. The V gene lost 2 bases and the J gene lost 9 bases, with 8 bases spanning the gap. In germline, CDR1 is ENHRY, CDR2 SYGVKD. CDR3: CAISEGYWQYF. For the CDR3, the DNA is TGTGCCATCAGTGAGGGGTATTGGCAGTACTTC.

The sample holds many counts of this clonotype. V usage is TRBV28 and J usage is TRBJ1-2; the D is unclear. CDR3 length: 12 amino acids. With 3 bases removed from V and 4 bases from J, the gap between germline ends came to 6 bases. Germline values: CDR1 MDHEN, CDR2 SYDVKM. CDR3 DNA: TGTGCCAGCAGTTTGGGCGGCTATGGCTACACCTTC. Protein: CASSLGGYGYTF.

A remark on this clonotype: At one boundary the junction diverges from the germline segment, which might be a read error. The chain recombines TRBV12-5 with TRBJ2-3; D is perhaps TRBD2 (5 bases). The CDR3 spans 16 residues. The germline gives CDR1 LGHNT, CDR2 FRNRAP. CDR3 coding DNA: TGTGCTAGTGGTATGGTACTAGAAAAACCCCCAGATACGCAGTATTTT. It specifies CASGMVLEKPPDTQYF.

The chain has TRBV6-2 or TRBV6-3 and TRBJ1-1, with TRBD1 identical over 7 bases. After removal of 6 bases from V and 2 bases from J, the junction contained 9 bases not matched to a gene. CDR3 length equals 15 residues. CDR1 is MNHEY, CDR2 SVGEGT, per germline. CDR3 region: CASRPDRVPNTEAFF. The CDR3 bases are TGTGCCAGCAGACCCGACAGGGTACCAAACACTGAAGCTTTCTTT.

V usage is TRBV15 and J usage is TRBJ2-4; a possible D gene is TRBD2 (5 bases). The CDR3 covers 18 residues. Deletions cut 1 base from V and 11 bases from J, with 27 bases between. Germline CDR1 LNHNV, CDR2 YYDKDF (reference sequence). The CDR3 DNA sequence: TGTGCCACCAGCAGAGGATCCCCCACTCCGCTCAGGACTCGGGTTCAGTACTTC. Its protein is CATSRGSPTPLRTRVQYF.

The rearrangement uses TRBV4-3 and TRBJ2-3; D is unclear. Trimming stripped 2 bases from V and 1 base from J, with 16 bases between. This CDR3 contains 17 residues. From germline, CDR1 is LGHNA and CDR2 YSLEER. The CDR3 is CASSQRRPESRTDTQYF. The CDR3, as DNA: TGCGCCAGCAGCCAACGCCGACCTGAAAGTCGCACAGATACGCAGTATTTT.